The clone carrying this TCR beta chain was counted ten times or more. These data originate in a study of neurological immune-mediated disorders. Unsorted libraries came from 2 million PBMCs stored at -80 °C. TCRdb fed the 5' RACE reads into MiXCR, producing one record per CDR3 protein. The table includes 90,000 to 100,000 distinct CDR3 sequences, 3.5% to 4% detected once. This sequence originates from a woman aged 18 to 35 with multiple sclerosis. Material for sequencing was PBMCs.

In DNA, the CDR3 is TGTGCCAGCTCGGGGGGCGGCTACGAGCAGTACTTC. Its protein is CASSGGGYEQYF. This rearrangement joins TRBV18 to TRBJ2-7; perhaps D is TRBD1 or TRBD2 (6 bases each). V was trimmed by 6 bases and J by 3 bases, leaving 9 bases between them. This CDR3 is 12 amino acids long. CDR1 and CDR2 (germline): KGHSH, LQKENI.